These T cell receptor beta chains were read from a single sample in a study of blood T cell repertoires in COVID-19. Here immunoSEQ multiplex PCR was the method, and the copy in TCRdb shows in-frame clones only, minus some. This sample has 130,000 to 150,000 clones, with 85% to 90% found just once. The sample was PBMCs or T cells enriched from blood (not recorded which). The receptors come from a woman aged 25 to 39 with acute COVID-19. Each CDR3 is given with its conserved first and last residue. The D gene is left open where the match is weak. The listing skips clone size in some rows; elsewhere it reads once, few, many or a size class.

v_gene: TRBV4-1; d_gene: TRBD1; j_gene: TRBJ2-3; abundance: NA; CDR3nt: TGCGCCAGCAGCCTCGTGTCTGCCGGGACAGGGGCTTCAGATACGCAGTATTTT; CDR3aa: CASSLVSAGTGASDTQYF
v_gene: TRBV28; d_gene: TRBD1; j_gene: TRBJ2-2; abundance: NA; CDR3nt: TGTGCCAGCAGTTTAGTTGACTGGACTAAGGGGACAGGTCATGCCGGGGAGCTGTTTTTT; CDR3aa: CASSLVDWTKGTGHAGELFF
v_gene: TRBV15; d_gene: TRBD2; j_gene: TRBJ2-7; abundance: NA; CDR3nt: TGTGCCACCAGCGGGACTAGCGGGAGCTACGAGCAGTACTTC; CDR3aa: CATSGTSGSYEQYF
v_gene: TRBV7-9; d_gene: TRBD2; j_gene: TRBJ2-7; abundance: few; CDR3nt: TGTGCCAGCAGTGGCAGGGCGGGAGAGGTTTCTACCGAGCAGTACTTC; CDR3aa: CASSGRAGEVSTEQYF
v_gene: TRBV5-1; d_gene: TRBD1; j_gene: TRBJ1-4; abundance: few; CDR3nt: TGCGCCAGCAGCCCGGGGACAGATGAAAAACTGTTTTTT; CDR3aa: CASSPGTDEKLFF
v_gene: TRBV10-3; d_gene: TRBD1; j_gene: TRBJ1-4; abundance: NA; CDR3nt: TGTGCCATCAGGGACGACAGGGGTAATGAAAAACTGTTTTTT; CDR3aa: CAIRDDRGNEKLFF
v_gene: TRBV7-6; d_gene: NA; j_gene: TRBJ2-5; abundance: NA; CDR3nt: TGTGCCAGCAGCTTACAACTAGGCCAAGAGACCCAGTACTTC; CDR3aa: CASSLQLGQETQYF
v_gene: TRBV5-5; d_gene: NA; j_gene: TRBJ1-4; abundance: NA; CDR3nt: TGTGCCAGCAGCTTGGACACAGGGAGGGAAGAAAAACTGTTTTTT; CDR3aa: CASSLDTGREEKLFF
v_gene: TRBV7-2; d_gene: NA; j_gene: TRBJ1-5; abundance: once; CDR3nt: TGTGCCAGCAGCCCAATTTCTCAAACGGGTTCTCAGCCCCAGCATTTT; CDR3aa: CASSPISQTGSQPQHF
v_gene: TRBV9; d_gene: NA; j_gene: TRBJ1-2; abundance: many; CDR3nt: TGTGCCAGCAGCGTAGCCCCCTGGGAGGATGGCTACACCTTC; CDR3aa: CASSVAPWEDGYTF
v_gene: TRBV4-1; d_gene: NA; j_gene: TRBJ1-2; abundance: few; CDR3nt: TGCGCCAGCAGCCAAGAGCCAGGGGCGCAAGGCTACACCTTC; CDR3aa: CASSQEPGAQGYTF
v_gene: TRBV12-5; d_gene: NA; j_gene: TRBJ2-5; abundance: NA; CDR3nt: TGTGCTAGTGGTTTGGGTCAGAGAGGGGAGACCCAGTACTTC; CDR3aa: CASGLGQRGETQYF
v_gene: TRBV7-9; d_gene: TRBD1; j_gene: TRBJ2-2; abundance: NA; CDR3nt: TGTGCCAGCAGCTTAGAGGACAGGGTGGGATCCGGGGAGCTGTTTTTT; CDR3aa: CASSLEDRVGSGELFF
v_gene: TRBV5-1; d_gene: TRBD2; j_gene: TRBJ2-1; abundance: NA; CDR3nt: TGCGCCAGCAGCTTGGATCCCGGGACTAGCGGGATTCATGAGCAGTTCTTC; CDR3aa: CASSLDPGTSGIHEQFF
v_gene: TRBV27; d_gene: TRBD1; j_gene: TRBJ1-6; abundance: once; CDR3nt: TGTGCCAGCAGTTTCCGAGCGACAGGGCCGGGCGTATCCCCCCTCCACTTT; CDR3aa: CASSFRATGPGVSPLHF
v_gene: TRBV3-1/TRBV3-2; d_gene: TRBD2; j_gene: TRBJ2-2; abundance: NA; CDR3nt: TGTGCCAGCAGCCCGACTAGCAGTTTAGCCGGGGAGCTGTTTTTT; CDR3aa: CASSPTSSLAGELFF